Below are 3 T cell receptor beta chains sequenced from a single sample in a study of cytomegalovirus exposure and HLA in healthy donors. PCR was performed using 60 Vbeta and 13 Jbeta primers. Repertoires were generated with immunoSEQ multiplex PCR, while TCRdb's copy carries only in-frame clones and drops some. Among more than 85,000 clones listed, about three quarters were seen once. The sample consisted of PBMCs. These receptors all stem from a woman aged 25 to 39 in good health and CMV-seronegative.

The rearrangement uses TRBV30 and TRBJ1-5; 9 positions match TRBD1. After removal of 2 bases from V and 6 bases from J, the junction contained 8 bases not matched to a gene. CDR3 length equals 15 residues. From germline, CDR1 is GTSNPN and CDR2 SVGIG (reference sequence). In DNA, the CDR3 is TGTGCCTGGAGTAACCGGGACAGGGAGGGTCAGCCCCAGCATTTT. Its protein product is CAWSNRDREGQPQHF.

This chain connects TRBV9 to TRBJ2-5, with 7 bases that match TRBD2. Germline V gene sequence: CDR1 SGDLS, CDR2 YYNGEE. CDR3 length: 16 amino acids. Trimming removed 0 bases from V and 4 bases from J; junction bases left unmatched: 9. The CDR3 DNA is TGTGCCAGCAGCGTAGCTGGAGGAGCGGGGAGAGAGACCCAGTACTTC. Protein product: CASSVAGGAGRETQYF.

The chain has TRBV18 and TRBJ1-1; TRBD1 matches at 7 bases. This CDR3 is built from 13 residues. Germline values: CDR1 KGHSH, CDR2 LQKENI. The V segment lost 4 bases and the J segment 4 bases; nucleotides outside the gene matches: 3. CDR3 sequence reads: CASSRQGGTEAFF. CDR3 nucleotides: TGTGCCAGCTCACGACAGGGTGGCACTGAAGCTTTCTTT.